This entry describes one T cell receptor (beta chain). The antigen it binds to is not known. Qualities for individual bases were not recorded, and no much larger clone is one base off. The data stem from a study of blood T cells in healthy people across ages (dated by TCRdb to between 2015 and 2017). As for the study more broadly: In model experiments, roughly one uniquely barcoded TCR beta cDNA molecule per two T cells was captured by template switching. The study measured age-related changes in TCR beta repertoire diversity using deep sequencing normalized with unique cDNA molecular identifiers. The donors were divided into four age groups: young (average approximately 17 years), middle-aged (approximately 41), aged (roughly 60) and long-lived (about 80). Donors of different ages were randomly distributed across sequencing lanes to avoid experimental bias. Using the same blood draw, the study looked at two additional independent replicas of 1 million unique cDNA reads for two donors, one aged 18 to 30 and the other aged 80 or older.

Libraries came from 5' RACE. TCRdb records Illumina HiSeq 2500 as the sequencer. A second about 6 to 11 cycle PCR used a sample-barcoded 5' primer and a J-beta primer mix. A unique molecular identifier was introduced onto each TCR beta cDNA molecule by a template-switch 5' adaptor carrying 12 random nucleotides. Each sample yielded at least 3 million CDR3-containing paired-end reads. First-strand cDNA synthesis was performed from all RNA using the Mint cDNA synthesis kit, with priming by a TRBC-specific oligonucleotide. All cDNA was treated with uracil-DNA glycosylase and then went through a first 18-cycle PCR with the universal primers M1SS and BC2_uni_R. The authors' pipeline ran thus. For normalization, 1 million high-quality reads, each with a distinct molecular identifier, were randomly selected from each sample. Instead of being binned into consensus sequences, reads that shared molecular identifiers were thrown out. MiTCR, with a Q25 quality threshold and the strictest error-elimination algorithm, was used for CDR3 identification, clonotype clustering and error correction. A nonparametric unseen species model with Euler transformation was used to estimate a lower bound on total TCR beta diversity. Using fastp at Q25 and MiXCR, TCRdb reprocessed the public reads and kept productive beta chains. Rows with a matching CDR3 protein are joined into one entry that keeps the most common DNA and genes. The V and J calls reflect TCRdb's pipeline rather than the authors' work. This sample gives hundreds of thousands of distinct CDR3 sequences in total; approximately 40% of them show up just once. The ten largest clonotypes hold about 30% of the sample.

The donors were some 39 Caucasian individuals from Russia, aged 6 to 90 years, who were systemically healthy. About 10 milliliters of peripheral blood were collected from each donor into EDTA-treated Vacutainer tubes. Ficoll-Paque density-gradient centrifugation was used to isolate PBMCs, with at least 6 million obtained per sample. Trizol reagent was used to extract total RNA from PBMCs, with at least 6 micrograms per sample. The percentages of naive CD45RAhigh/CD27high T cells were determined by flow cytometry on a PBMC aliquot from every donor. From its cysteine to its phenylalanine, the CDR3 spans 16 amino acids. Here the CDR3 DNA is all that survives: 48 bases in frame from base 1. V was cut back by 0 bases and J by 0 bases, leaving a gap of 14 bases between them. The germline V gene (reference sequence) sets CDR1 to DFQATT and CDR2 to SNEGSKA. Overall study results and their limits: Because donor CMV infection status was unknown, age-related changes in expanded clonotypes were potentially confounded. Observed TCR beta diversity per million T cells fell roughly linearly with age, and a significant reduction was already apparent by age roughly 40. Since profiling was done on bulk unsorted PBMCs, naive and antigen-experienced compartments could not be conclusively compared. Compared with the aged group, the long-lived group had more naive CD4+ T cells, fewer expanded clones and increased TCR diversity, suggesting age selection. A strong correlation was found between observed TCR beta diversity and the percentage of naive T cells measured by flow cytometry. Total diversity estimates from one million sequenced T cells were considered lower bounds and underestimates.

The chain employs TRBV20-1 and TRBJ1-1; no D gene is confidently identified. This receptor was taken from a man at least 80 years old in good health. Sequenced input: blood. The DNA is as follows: TGCAGTGCTAGAGATCCATCATCGGGTTTGAACACTGAAGCTTTCTTT. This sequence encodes CSARDPSSGLNTEAFF.